The T cell receptor beta chain described here comes from a study of vaccination and CD4 T cells after COVID-19. Study-level information: Participants received two doses of either BNT162b2 or mRNA-1273 vaccine. Cells were stimulated with overlapping spike peptide pools from SARS-CoV-2, HCoV-NL63, HCoV-OC43 and HCoV-229E. Findings and limits, study-wide: No early post-infection timepoints were studied, and convalescent patients studied were relatively few. Within the convalescent patients, spike mono-reactivity was found in 304 of 307 vaccine-specific clones.

Germline V gene data show CDR1 as MNHNS and CDR2 as SASEGT. The CDR3 length is 15 residues. A remark on this clonotype: Antigen unknown. A much larger clone lies one base from this, so it may be a read error.

Sequencing of cultured CD4+ T cell DNA used the Oncomine TCR Beta short-read assay. TCRdb reprocessed the PCR reads via MiXCR and lists one record per CDR3 protein. This table holds about 3,800 distinct CDR3 sequences, under 20% found once. Treatment described: 10-day PBMC culture with coronavirus spike peptide pools or control peptides (ViraFEST assay). The sample taken for sequencing was CD4+ T cells from blood, cultured in vitro. J is TRBJ1-5 and V is TRBV6-1, with D possibly being TRBD1 (5 bases). The receptor's source is a human donor who had recovered from COVID-19. CDR3 coding DNA: TGTGCCAGCAGCGGTGGGCAGGGTTACAATCAGCCCCGGCATTTT. The encoded protein is CASSGGQGYNQPRHF.